The 28 T cell receptor beta chains listed next were all sequenced from one sample in a study of cytomegalovirus exposure and HLA in healthy donors. The PCR employed 60 Vbeta primers together with 13 Jbeta primers. The protocol was immunoSEQ multiplex PCR, while the TCRdb copy is restricted to in-frame clones and leaves out a portion. Of roughly 150,000 clones listed, roughly 80% are singletons. Material for sequencing was PBMCs. These receptors were obtained from a male donor in good health and CMV-seronegative.

CDR3 loop: CASSLRGSESYEQYF. The CDR3 DNA is TGTGCCAGTAGTTTGAGGGGGTCTGAGTCCTACGAGCAGTACTTC. This chain connects TRBV19 to TRBJ2-7, with TRBD1 as a possible D gene (6 bases). Looked up from germline, CDR1 is LNHDA and CDR2 is SQIVND (reference sequence). V lost 5 bases and J 1 base, leaving 15 bases between the germline ends. This CDR3 spans 15 amino acids.

This chain uses TRBV4-3 with TRBJ1-1; TRBD1 is a possible D gene (6 bases). CDR1 is LGHNA and CDR2 is YSLEER in the germline V gene. V lost 0 bases and J 8 bases, leaving 16 bases between the germline ends. This CDR3 is built from 15 residues. The CDR3 here is CASSQDRAGTGEAFF. The CDR3 bases are TGCGCCAGCAGCCAAGATCGCGCAGGAACAGGGGAAGCTTTCTTT.

This clone showed up just once. The chain combines TRBV4-2 with TRBJ1-3, with D hard to call. CDR1 is LGHNA, CDR2 YNFKEQ, per germline. This CDR3 region has 17 residues. Trimming removed 3 bases at V and 0 bases at J, with 15 bases between. The CDR3 sequence: CASSQRRSGNSGNTIYF. The CDR3 DNA follows: TGTGCCAGCAGCCAGAGGCGGTCGGGAAACTCTGGAAACACCATATATTTT.

This CDR3 reads CASSLEGARGYTF. CDR3 in DNA: TGTGCCAGCAGCTTGGAGGGGGCGAGGGGCTACACCTTC. The rearrangement joins TRBV5-4 to TRBJ1-2; 7 bases fit TRBD1. Germline loops: CDR1 SGHNT, CDR2 YYREEE (reference sequence). The CDR3 loop spans 13 amino acids. After removal of 0 bases from V and 8 bases from J, the junction contained 4 bases not matched to a gene.

This clone was picked up a small number of times. This chain links TRBV5-1 with TRBJ2-5; D remains ambiguous. Germline V gene sequence: CDR1 SGHRS, CDR2 YFSETQ. This CDR3 spans 14 amino acids. Trimming took off 1 base at V and 2 bases at J, with 9 bases between the two ends. This chain's CDR3 is CASSLSSGQETQYF. DNA of the CDR3: TGCGCCAGCAGCTTGTCCAGTGGTCAAGAGACCCAGTACTTC.

This clone appeared once. This chain joins TRBV7-2 and TRBJ2-7, with TRBD1 as a possible D gene (5 bases). Germline V CDR1 and CDR2: SGHTA, FQGNSA. V lost 0 bases and J lost 6, with 27 bases in between. The CDR3 length is 19 residues. The CDR3 reads CASSLAYLGAPSKGLEQYF. CDR3 DNA sequence: TGTGCCAGCAGCTTAGCCTACTTAGGGGCCCCCTCGAAAGGTCTCGAGCAGTACTTC.

This rearrangement joins TRBV7-2 to TRBJ2-3, with 13 positions matching TRBD2. Germline trimming cut 4 bases from V and 6 bases from J; bases unmatched to any gene: 7. Germline V gene data show CDR1 as SGHTA and CDR2 as FQGNSA. This CDR3 comprises 16 residues. The CDR3 DNA is TGTGCCAGCAGCTGGGCCGGGACTAGCGGGGTTGATACGCAGTATTTT. It codes for CASSWAGTSGVDTQYF.

The chain carries TRBV18 and TRBJ2-5, with D possibly TRBD1 on 5 matching bases. This CDR3 contains 14 residues. The germline V and J ends were trimmed by 1 base and 1 base, with 7 bases remaining between them. Germline loops: CDR1 KGHSH, CDR2 LQKENI. CDR3 sequence: CASSPQGLQETQYF. The CDR3 DNA is TGTGCCAGCTCACCACAGGGGCTCCAAGAGACCCAGTACTTC.

On this clone: Other nucleotide sequences from this sample produce the same CDR3. V is TRBV6-4 and J is TRBJ1-1; D is unresolved. Germline V gene data show CDR1 as MRHNA and CDR2 as SNTAGT. Trimming cost V 0 bases and J 4 bases, with 6 bases left between them. CDR3 length equals 13 residues. The CDR3 region is CASSDSRGTEAFF. In DNA form, the CDR3 reads TGTGCCAGCAGTGACTCCCGGGGCACTGAAGCTTTCTTT.

Details on this clone: Additional DNA sequences in this sample encode the identical CDR3. V gene TRBV10-3 combines with J gene TRBJ2-7, with a tentative D call TRBD2 (5 bases). The CDR3 extends over 16 amino acids. V lost 0 bases to trimming and J lost 3 bases, with 15 bases between them. From germline, CDR1 is ENHRY and CDR2 SYGVKD. The DNA of the CDR3 is TGTGCCATCAGTGAGTCGAGTATAGGCGGGTTCTACGAGCAGTACTTC. Encoded protein: CAISESSIGGFYEQYF.

V gene TRBV7-2 combines with J gene TRBJ2-1; 11 bases are a match to TRBD2. The CDR3 totals 16 residues. The germline V gene has CDR1 SGHTA and CDR2 FQGNSA. Trimming cost V 2 bases and J 8 bases; bases outside gene matches: 8. The CDR3 sequence: CASSLYTSGGGDEQFF. The CDR3, as DNA: TGTGCCAGCAGCTTATATACTAGCGGGGGAGGAGATGAGCAGTTCTTC. Filled out from reference TRBV7-2 and TRBJ2-1, the complete variable domain reads GAGVSQSPSNKVTEKGKDVELRCDPISGHTALYWYRQSLGQGLEFLIYFQGNSAPDKSGLPSDRFSAERTGGSVSTLTIQRTQQEDSAVYLCASSLYTSGGGDEQFFGPGTRLTVL.

This CDR3 reads CASSADRTNTGELFF. CDR3 in DNA: TGCGCCAGCAGCGCGGACAGGACAAACACCGGGGAGCTGTTTTTT. The genes are TRBV5-1 and TRBJ2-2; 7 bases are shared with TRBD1. Germline CDR1 SGHRS, CDR2 YFSETQ. The CDR3 runs to 15 residues. Trimming removed 4 bases from V and 2 bases from J; junction bases left unmatched: 5. The full variable domain, rest sourced from reference TRBV5-1 and TRBJ2-2, is KAGVTQTPRYLIKTRGQQVTLSCSPISGHRSVSWYQQTPGQGLQFLFEYFSETQRNKGNFPGRFSGRQFSNSRSEMNVSTLELGDSALYLCASSADRTNTGELFFGEGSRLTVL.

The chain employs TRBV10-3 and TRBJ1-2; 8 bases agree with TRBD1. J lost 3 bases, V lost 11 bases, and 14 bases had no gene match. The CDR3 spans 15 residues. Germline V gives CDR1 ENHRY, CDR2 SYGVKD. In DNA, the CDR3 is TGTGCCCTAGCAATTGGGGACAGGTGGGACTATGGCTACACCTTC. Encoded protein: CALAIGDRWDYGYTF.

The rearrangement uses TRBV4-2 and TRBJ2-5, with 11 nucleotides matching TRBD2. CDR3 length equals 18 residues. Germline V lookup: CDR1 LGHNA, CDR2 YNFKEQ. The V and J ends lost 1 base and 1 base, in that order; junction bases with no gene match: 8. For the CDR3, the DNA is TGTGCCAGCAGCCAAGTAACTAGCGGGGGACCCATCCAAGAGACCCAGTACTTC. This sequence encodes CASSQVTSGGPIQETQYF.

The rearrangement uses TRBV6-1 and TRBJ2-3; 12 bases fit TRBD2. V lost 6 bases and J lost 6; bases outside the gene matches: 1. CDR1 and CDR2 (germline): MNHNS, SASEGT. The CDR3 loop spans 13 amino acids. The CDR3 loop reads CASRLAGGDTQYF. In nucleotides, the CDR3 is TGTGCCAGCAGACTAGCGGGGGGTGATACGCAGTATTTT.

V is TRBV7-9 and J is TRBJ1-3, with TRBD1 matching over 9 bases. There are 13 residues in the CDR3. Unmatched junction bases numbered 4, after V lost 5 bases and J lost 8 bases. Germline V gene data show CDR1 as SEHNR and CDR2 as FQNEAQ (reference sequence). CDR3 in amino acids: CASSPGQGHTIYF. The DNA for the CDR3 is TGTGCCAGCAGCCCGGGACAGGGTCACACCATATATTTT.

This chain connects TRBV19 to TRBJ1-6; D call uncertain. The germline gives CDR1 LNHDA, CDR2 SQIVND (reference sequence). V lost 2 bases, J lost 6 bases, and 5 bases lay in between. The CDR3 has 13 amino acids. CDR3 coding DNA: TGTGCCAGTAGTATACCTTTTAATTCACCCCTCCACTTT. Amino acid sequence: CASSIPFNSPLHF.

J is TRBJ2-2 and V is TRBV10-3; TRBD1 aligns across 8 bases. The germline V gene has CDR1 ENHRY and CDR2 SYGVKD. The CDR3 covers 15 residues. V was clipped by 2 bases and J by 4 bases; unmatched bases: 3. The CDR3 reads CAISETGGRTGELFF. The CDR3 DNA reads as TGTGCCATCAGTGAGACAGGGGGACGCACCGGGGAGCTGTTTTTT.

V and J are TRBV19 and TRBJ2-2, with 8 bases identical to TRBD1. This CDR3 is built from 15 residues. Germline values: CDR1 LNHDA, CDR2 SQIVND (reference sequence). Trimming took 5 bases from V and 1 from J; bases not matched to a gene: 3. Here the CDR3 DNA reads TGTGCCAGTAGTCCGGGACAGGTGAACACCGGGGAGCTGTTTTTT. It yields the protein CASSPGQVNTGELFF.

V is TRBV10-3 and J is TRBJ1-1; D ambiguous. V was pared by 4 bases and J by 1 base, with 10 bases between. CDR1 ENHRY and CDR2 SYGVKD come from the germline V gene. The CDR3 spans 14 residues. The CDR3 reads CAISVDKKNTEAFF. The CDR3 bases are TGTGCCATCAGTGTTGACAAGAAGAACACTGAAGCTTTCTTT.

The rearrangement uses TRBV10-3 and TRBJ1-4; 10 bases match TRBD1. Trimming cost V 2 bases and J 8 bases; bases outside gene matches: 5. The CDR3 loop spans 15 amino acids. Germline loops: CDR1 ENHRY, CDR2 SYGVKD. CDR3 amino acids: CAISEVGQGYEKLFF. CDR3 coding DNA: TGTGCCATCAGTGAGGTGGGACAGGGGTACGAAAAACTGTTTTTT.

The rearrangement uses TRBV4-1 and TRBJ2-5, with D maybe TRBD2 (5 bases). The last part of the DNA fits TRBJ2-7 better; the J call may be wrong. The length of the CDR3 is 14 residues. Germline CDR1 is MGHRA and CDR2 is YSYEKL. The CDR3 sequence: CASSQLGSSYEQYF. The CDR3 DNA follows: TGCGCCAGCAGCCAACTGGGGAGCTCCTACGAGCAGTACTTC.

This chain links TRBV11-2 with TRBJ2-1; 9 nucleotides align to TRBD2. V lost 5 bases to trimming and J lost 8 bases; unmatched junction nucleotides: 7. Germline CDR1 is SGHAT and CDR2 is FQNNGV. The CDR3 runs 14 residues. CDR3 region: CASSGRGGTYEQFF. The CDR3 DNA sequence: TGTGCCAGCAGCGGGCGGGGGGGCACGTATGAGCAGTTCTTC.

The V gene is TRBV25-1, the J gene TRBJ2-3, with 9 bases aligning to TRBD2. V dropped 0 bases and J dropped 5; count of bases not matched to a gene: 9. This CDR3 region has 17 residues. Germline CDR1 and CDR2: MGHDK and SYGVNS. The CDR3 bases are TGTGCCAGCAGTGAATACCCAGCGGGGGGATTGCAAGATACGCAGTATTTT. Translated, it gives CASSEYPAGGLQDTQYF.

This clone was counted only a few times. The chain employs TRBV5-5 and TRBJ1-2, with D uncertain. The CDR3 consists of 14 residues. The germline V gene has CDR1 SGHKS and CDR2 YYEKEE (reference sequence). Trimming pared 4 bases from V and 8 bases from J, leaving 18 bases between. CDR3 loop: CASSPTSGRFGYTF. The CDR3 bases are TGTGCCAGCAGCCCCACTTCAGGAAGGTTCGGCTACACCTTC. The complete variable domain, with remaining parts taken from reference TRBV5-5 and TRBJ1-2, reads DAGVTQSPTHLIKTRGQQVTLRCSPISGHKSVSWYQQVLGQGPQFIFQYYEKEERGRGNFPDRFSARQFPNYSSELNVNALLLGDSALYLCASSPTSGRFGYTFGSGTRLTVV.

This clone was found once. The J gene is TRBJ1-4, the V gene TRBV5-1, with D unclear. Germline-derived CDR1 and CDR2 are SGHRS and YFSETQ. The CDR3 has 14 amino acids. Trimming cost V 4 bases and J 7 bases, with 14 bases left between them. The CDR3 region is CASSPLESAEKLFF. In nucleotides, the CDR3 is TGCGCCAGCAGCCCCCTAGAATCGGCTGAAAAACTGTTTTTT.

The chain uses TRBV27 and TRBJ1-4, with a possible D match to TRBD1 (5 bases). V lost 4 bases and J 7 bases, leaving 10 bases between the germline ends. Germline V lookup: CDR1 MNHEY, CDR2 SMNVEV (reference sequence). There are 13 residues in the CDR3. For the CDR3, the DNA is TGTGCCAGCAGTTCCTGGGGCGTTGAAAAACTGTTTTTT. Residues: CASSSWGVEKLFF.

V and J are TRBV9 and TRBJ1-4; a weak D match, TRBD1 (5 bases). V was clipped by 4 bases and J by 8 bases, with 15 bases between them. This CDR3 region has 14 residues. CDR1 and CDR2 from the germline V gene are SGDLS and YYNGEE. CDR3 protein: CASSPDGGREKLFF. The CDR3 DNA reads TGTGCCAGCAGCCCGGACGGGGGACGAGAAAAACTGTTTTTT.